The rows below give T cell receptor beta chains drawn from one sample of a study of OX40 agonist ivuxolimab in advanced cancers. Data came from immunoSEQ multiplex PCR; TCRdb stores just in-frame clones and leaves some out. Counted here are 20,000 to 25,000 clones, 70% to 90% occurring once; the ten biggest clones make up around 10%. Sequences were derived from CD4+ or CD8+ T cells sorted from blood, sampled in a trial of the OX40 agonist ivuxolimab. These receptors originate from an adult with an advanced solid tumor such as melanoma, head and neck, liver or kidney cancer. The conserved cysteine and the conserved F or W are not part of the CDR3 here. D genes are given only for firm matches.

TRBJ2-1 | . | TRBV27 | ASSLSFNEQF
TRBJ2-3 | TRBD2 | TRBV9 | ASSLSGGSSTDTQY
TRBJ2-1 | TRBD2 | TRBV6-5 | ASRHGTSGGGEQF
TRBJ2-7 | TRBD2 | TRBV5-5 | ASSLIAGARYEQY
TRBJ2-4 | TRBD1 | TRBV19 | ASSPRGHQNIQY
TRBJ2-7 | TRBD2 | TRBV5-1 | ASSSDASGGYEQY
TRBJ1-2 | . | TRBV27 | ASSSGRNYGYT
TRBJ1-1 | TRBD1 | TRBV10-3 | AISESGTVNTEAF
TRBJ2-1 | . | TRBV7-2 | ASSSTYNEQF
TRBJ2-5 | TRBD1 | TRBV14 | ASSRGTVQETQY
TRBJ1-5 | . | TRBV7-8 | ASSLGGNNQPQH